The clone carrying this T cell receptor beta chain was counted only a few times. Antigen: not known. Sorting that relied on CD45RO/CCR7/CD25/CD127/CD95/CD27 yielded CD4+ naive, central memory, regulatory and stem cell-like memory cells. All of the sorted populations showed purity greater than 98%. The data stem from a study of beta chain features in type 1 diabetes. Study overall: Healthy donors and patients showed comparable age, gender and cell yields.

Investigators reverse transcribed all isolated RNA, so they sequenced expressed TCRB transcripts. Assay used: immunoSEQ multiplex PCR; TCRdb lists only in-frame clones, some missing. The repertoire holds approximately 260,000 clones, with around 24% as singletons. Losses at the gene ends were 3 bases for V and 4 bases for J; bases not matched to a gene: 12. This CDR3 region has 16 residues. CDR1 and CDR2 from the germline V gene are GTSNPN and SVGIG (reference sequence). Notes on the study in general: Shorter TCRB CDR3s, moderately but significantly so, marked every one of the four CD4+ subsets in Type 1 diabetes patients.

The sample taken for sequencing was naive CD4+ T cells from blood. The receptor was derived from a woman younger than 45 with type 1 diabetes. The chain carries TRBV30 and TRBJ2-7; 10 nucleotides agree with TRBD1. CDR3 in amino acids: CAWREIRQGARYEQYF. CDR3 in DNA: TGTGCCTGGAGGGAGATAAGACAGGGGGCAAGATACGAGCAGTACTTC.